A single sample is the source of the 2 T cell receptor beta chains below, sequenced in a study of preoperative IRX-2 immunotherapy in early breast cancer. Stated treatment: preoperative locoregional IRX-2 cytokine immunotherapy. TCRdb's table, derived via immunoSEQ multiplex PCR, lists solely in-frame clones and lacks some. The table records approximately 96,000 clones, roughly 85% of them present only once. This specimen consisted of tumor tissue, obtained after IRX-2 immunotherapy. The receptors originated from a human donor with breast cancer.

On this clone itself: The DNA includes a base that is either unread or ambiguous, and X takes the place of its residue. The chain links TRBV5-1 to TRBJ2-1; D is unclear. The V and J ends lost 4 bases and 2 bases respectively, with 10 bases between them. CDR1 SGHRS and CDR2 YFSETQ come from the germline V gene. This CDR3 is built from 14 residues. The CDR3 is CASSRTXTYNEQFF. The CDR3 bases are TGCGCCAGCAGCAGGACGGRCACCTACAATGAGCAGTTCTTC.

The chain employs TRBV6-8 and TRBJ1-5; D might be TRBD1 (5 bases). Deletions cut 6 bases from V and 7 bases from J, with 10 bases between. The germline V gene encodes CDR1 MNHGY and CDR2 SAAAGT. The CDR3 length is 12 residues. This CDR3 reads CASRAGYQPQHF. The CDR3 DNA is TGTGCCAGCAGGGCAGGGTACCAGCCCCAGCATTTT.